The 32 T cell receptor beta chains reported below all come from one sample, sequenced in a study of beta chain features in type 1 diabetes. Expressed TCRB transcripts got sequenced, as all isolated RNA was reverse transcribed. Profiled with immunoSEQ multiplex PCR; TCRdb holds only in-frame clones, not every one. The table has 20,000 to 25,000 clones, under 70% seen once. These receptors are not linked to any known antigen. Study outcomes and limitations: Moderate yet significant TCRB CDR3 shortening was seen in Type 1 diabetes patients in all four CD4+ subsets.

The source material was stem cell memory CD4+ T cells from blood. These TCRs come from a woman aged 40 to 50 with type 1 diabetes.

The rearrangement joins TRBV6-5 to TRBJ2-7; D may be TRBD2 (6 bases). This CDR3 spans 12 amino acids. V lost 5 bases to trimming and J lost 5 bases, with 10 bases between them. CDR1 is MNHEY and CDR2 is SVGAGI in the germline V gene. CDR3 loop: CASSERGNEQYF. The CDR3 DNA is TGTGCCAGCAGTGAACGGGGGAACGAGCAGTACTTC.

This rearrangement joins TRBV7-2 to TRBJ2-6; D gene ambiguous. The V gene lost 6 bases and the J gene lost 4 bases, with 7 bases spanning the gap. In germline, CDR1 is SGHTA, CDR2 FQGNSA. The length of the CDR3 is 13 residues. Written as DNA, the CDR3 is TGTGCCAGCAGTCCACAGGGGGCCAACGTCCTGACTTTC. Protein sequence: CASSPQGANVLTF.

V and J are TRBV4-1 and TRBJ1-3; possibly TRBD1 for D (5 bases). V lost 5 bases to trimming and J lost 2 bases, with 13 bases between them. This CDR3 contains 15 residues. The germline CDR1 and CDR2 sequences are MGHRA and YSYEKL. This CDR3 is CASSFLGVPGNTIYF. Written as DNA, the CDR3 is TGCGCCAGCAGCTTCCTAGGGGTGCCTGGAAACACCATATATTTT.

This clone showed up just a few times. This chain connects TRBV11-2 to TRBJ2-7; 7 bases align to TRBD1. The CDR3 contains 15 residues. Germline CDR1 SGHAT, CDR2 FQNNGV. The V segment lost 0 bases and the J segment 1 base; nucleotides outside the gene matches: 3. CDR3 coding DNA: TGTGCCAGCAGCTTAGACTGGGACAGATCCTACGAGCAGTACTTC. Protein sequence: CASSLDWDRSYEQYF.

The rearrangement uses TRBV6-5 and TRBJ2-4, with D tentatively TRBD1 (6 bases). This CDR3 has 13 residues. V dropped 5 bases and J dropped 15 bases, with 20 bases sitting between them. The germline gives CDR1 MNHEY, CDR2 SVGAGI. Here the CDR3 reads CASSEDEDSSPYF. The DNA for the CDR3 is TGTGCCAGCAGTGAAGACGAGGACAGCTCTCCGTACTTC.

The J gene is TRBJ1-2, the V gene TRBV4-3; D remains ambiguous. V lost 0 bases to trimming and J lost 4 bases, with 12 bases between them. The CDR3 is 15 residues long. Germline lookup yields CDR1 LGHNA and CDR2 YSLEER. The CDR3 spells CASSQDYRETYGYTF. CDR3 bases: TGCGCCAGCAGCCAAGATTACCGGGAAACCTATGGCTACACCTTC.

This clone was seen a few times. The chain is built from TRBV29-1 and TRBJ1-4, with D tentatively TRBD1 (5 bases). Trimming took 6 bases from V and 7 from J, leaving 12 bases between them. The V gene's germline CDR1 is SQVTM and CDR2 ANQGSEA. The CDR3 runs to 12 residues. CDR3 bases: TGCAGCGTCGGGGGAGGAGCTGAAAAACTGTTTTTT. It yields the protein CSVGGGAEKLFF.

The chain has TRBV7-3 and TRBJ2-3, with 8 bases fitting TRBD1. Unmatched junction bases numbered 6, after V lost 5 bases and J lost 8 bases. In germline, CDR1 is SGHTA, CDR2 FQGTGA. CDR3 length: 13 amino acids. DNA of the CDR3: TGTGCCAGCAGCGGCGACAGGGGAAGTACGCAGTATTTT. The encoded protein is CASSGDRGSTQYF.

This chain uses TRBV7-2 with TRBJ1-1; D is undetermined. Germline V gene lookup returns CDR1 SGHTA and CDR2 FQGNSA. This CDR3 is built from 13 residues. The V and J ends lost 5 bases and 9 bases respectively, with 16 bases between them. The CDR3 loop reads CASSPPIAGKAFF. CDR3 bases: TGTGCCAGCAGCCCTCCCATTGCGGGGAAAGCTTTCTTT.

The J gene is TRBJ2-4, the V gene TRBV7-2; 9 bases line up with TRBD1. J gave up 16 bases and V 3 bases, and 10 bases lay outside the gene matches. This CDR3 spans 13 amino acids. CDR1 and CDR2 (germline): SGHTA, FQGNSA. The CDR3 nucleotides are TGTGCCAGCAGCTTGGACAGGGGTAATCTTATATACTTC. Its translation: CASSLDRGNLIYF.

The gene calls are TRBV28 and TRBJ1-1; unclear D gene. The CDR3 has 15 residues. Germline values: CDR1 MDHEN, CDR2 SYDVKM. Trimming cost V 7 bases and J 7 bases, with 22 bases left between them. The CDR3 sequence: CASTKDRRGLNEAFF. The CDR3 coding sequence is TGTGCCAGCACTAAGGACCGACGGGGTCTTAATGAAGCTTTCTTT.

The gene calls are TRBV4-2 and TRBJ2-1, with a possible D match to TRBD2 (7 bases). V shed 4 bases and J shed 7 bases, with 11 bases lying between them. The CDR3 spans 13 residues. The germline CDR1 and CDR2 sequences are LGHNA and YNFKEQ. The CDR3 reads CASSRGGLNEQFF. The DNA of the CDR3 is TGTGCCAGCAGCCGGGGGGGGCTGAATGAGCAGTTCTTC.

This chain links TRBV19 with TRBJ1-1, with unresolved D. V lost 5 bases and J 5 bases, leaving 6 bases between the germline ends. Germline values: CDR1 LNHDA, CDR2 SQIVND (reference sequence). The CDR3 runs to 11 residues. CDR3 amino acids: CASSGETEAFF. The CDR3 DNA reads TGTGCCAGTAGTGGAGAGACTGAAGCTTTCTTT.

The J gene is TRBJ2-3, the V gene TRBV19; possible D gene TRBD1, 6 bases. The ends were cut back, 2 bases at V and 4 bases at J, with 10 bases in the middle. Germline values: CDR1 LNHDA, CDR2 SQIVND (reference sequence). This CDR3 comprises 14 residues. CDR3 loop: CASSISQGPDTQYF. The CDR3 DNA sequence: TGTGCCAGTAGTATATCCCAGGGGCCAGATACGCAGTATTTT.

The chain combines TRBV14 with TRBJ2-5; TRBD1 aligns across 7 bases. The CDR3 totals 14 residues. Germline values: CDR1 SGHDN, CDR2 FVKESK. V gave up 0 bases and J gave up 9 bases; unmatched junction bases: 7. CDR3 bases: TGTGCCAGCAGCCAAGAGGCCAGGGGGACGGCCCAGTACTTC. It codes for CASSQEARGTAQYF.

The V and J genes are TRBV7-2 and TRBJ2-1; the match to TRBD2 covers 9 bases. This CDR3 is built from 15 residues. Germline CDR1 reads SGHTA; CDR2 reads FQGNSA. Unmatched junction bases numbered 3, after V lost 1 base and J lost 5 bases. CDR3 coding DNA: TGTGCCAGCAGCTTAGATCCTAGCGGGAACAATGAGCAGTTCTTC. Translation gives CASSLDPSGNNEQFF.

V is TRBV18 and J is TRBJ2-3; 7 bases fit TRBD2. The junction had 4 bases not matched to a gene; V was cut back by 3 bases and J by 4 bases. The CDR3 is 14 amino acids. The germline CDR1 and CDR2 sequences are KGHSH and LQKENI. The CDR3 DNA is TGTGCCAGCTCACCGTCGGGGGGTCCAGATACGCAGTATTTT. The encoded protein is CASSPSGGPDTQYF.

The chain carries TRBV6-5 and TRBJ1-1, with D possibly being TRBD1 (6 bases). The CDR3 sequence is 14 residues long. Germline V gene data show CDR1 as MNHEY and CDR2 as SVGAGI. The ends were cut back, 7 bases at V and 1 base at J, with 13 bases in the middle. The CDR3 reads CASKGEGKNTEAFF. DNA for the CDR3: TGTGCCAGCAAGGGGGAGGGCAAGAACACTGAAGCTTTCTTT.

The gene calls are TRBV19 and TRBJ2-1; no reliable D call. V lost 6 bases and J 8 bases, leaving 8 bases between the germline ends. This CDR3 is built from 11 residues. CDR1 and CDR2 (germline): LNHDA, SQIVND (reference sequence). In nucleotides, the CDR3 is TGTGCCAGTAGCGGTGTCGATGAGCAGTTCTTC. The encoded protein is CASSGVDEQFF.

J is TRBJ2-2 and V is TRBV12-5; possible D gene TRBD2, 6 bases. The CDR3 is 15 residues long. Per germline, CDR1 LGHNT and CDR2 FRNRAP. V was trimmed by 0 bases and J by 5 bases, leaving 10 bases between them. Written as DNA, the CDR3 is TGTGCTAGTGGTTTGGTCCACGGGGGAACCGGGGAGCTGTTTTTT. Its translation is CASGLVHGGTGELFF. Complete variable domain (other parts from reference TRBV12-5 and TRBJ2-2): DARVTQTPRHKVTEMGQEVTMRCQPILGHNTVFWYRQTMMQGLELLAYFRNRAPLDDSGMPKDRFSAEMPDATLATLKIQPSEPRDSAVYFCASGLVHGGTGELFFGEGSRLTVL.

CDR3 bases: TGTGCCAGCAGCTTAGGCGGGGCAGGACTGTATGGCTACACCTTC. Translation gives CASSLGGAGLYGYTF. V is TRBV11-1 and J is TRBJ1-2; tentative D call: TRBD1 (5 bases). V gave up 1 base and J gave up 5 bases, with 14 bases separating them. CDR1 is SGHAT, CDR2 FQDESV, per germline (reference sequence). This CDR3 contains 15 residues.

This clone was recorded once. This chain uses TRBV25-1 with TRBJ2-5, with a possible D match to TRBD1 (5 bases). The DNA matches TRBJ2-7 better at its end, which makes the J call doubtful. Per the germline V gene, CDR1 is MGHDK and CDR2 is SYGVNS. The CDR3 extends over 11 amino acids. CDR3: CAGSKGIEQYF. CDR3 nucleotides: TGTGCCGGCTCTAAGGGGATCGAGCAGTACTTC.

The chain recombines TRBV5-1 with TRBJ2-5; D may be TRBD1 (6 bases). The CDR3 spans 16 residues. Germline CDR1 reads SGHRS; CDR2 reads YFSETQ. The V gene lost 2 bases and the J gene lost 3 bases, with 17 bases spanning the gap. The chain's CDR3 is CASSFLGGPEKETQYF. The CDR3, as DNA: TGCGCCAGCAGCTTCCTTGGGGGCCCTGAGAAAGAGACCCAGTACTTC.

The chain combines TRBV25-1 with TRBJ1-1; tentatively, D is TRBD1 (5 bases). The CDR3 is 14 residues long. Per germline, CDR1 MGHDK and CDR2 SYGVNS. Trimming cost V 3 bases and J 5 bases, with 13 bases left between them. CDR3 residues: CASSDQTDRTEAFF. In DNA form, the CDR3 reads TGTGCCAGCAGTGACCAGACTGACAGAACTGAAGCTTTCTTT.

The V and J genes are TRBV7-2 and TRBJ1-1; D remains unclear. V lost 8 bases, J lost 6 bases, and 16 bases lay in between. Germline assignment: CDR1 SGHTA and CDR2 FQGNSA. The CDR3 totals 13 residues. The CDR3 coding sequence is TGTGCCAGCCGACGCGGGTCCCTGCCTGAAGCTTTCTTT. This gives the protein CASRRGSLPEAFF.

The genes are TRBV7-2 and TRBJ1-2; the D is unclear. The V gene's germline CDR1 is SGHTA and CDR2 FQGNSA. Trimming removed 5 bases from V and 6 bases from J, with 22 bases in between. The CDR3 runs 16 residues. The CDR3 loop reads CASSQDEATAGDGYTF. CDR3 sequence (DNA): TGTGCCAGCAGCCAAGATGAGGCCACCGCCGGGGATGGCTACACCTTC.

The V and J genes are TRBV7-2 and TRBJ1-2; D may be TRBD1 (5 bases). V lost 2 bases and J lost 4, with 11 bases in between. The CDR3 sequence is 14 residues long. Per germline, CDR1 SGHTA and CDR2 FQGNSA. CDR3 DNA sequence: TGTGCCAGCAGCTTATCGGGACTTGGCTATGGCTACACCTTC. This encodes CASSLSGLGYGYTF.

The chain is built from TRBV7-2 and TRBJ2-5; 8 nucleotides line up with TRBD1. This CDR3 has 14 residues. In germline, CDR1 is SGHTA, CDR2 FQGNSA. The V and J ends lost 5 bases and 3 bases, in that order; junction bases with no gene match: 5. The CDR3 here is CASSRSDREETQYF. CDR3 in DNA: TGTGCCAGCAGCCGCTCGGACAGGGAAGAGACCCAGTACTTC.

V is TRBV7-2 and J is TRBJ2-1, with D possibly TRBD1 on 5 matching bases. V lost 5 bases and J lost 2, with 10 bases in between. The CDR3 sequence is 14 residues long. Germline values: CDR1 SGHTA, CDR2 FQGNSA. Here the CDR3 DNA reads TGTGCCAGCAGCCCCCAGGACACCTACAATGAGCAGTTCTTC. As protein: CASSPQDTYNEQFF. The variable domain in full, completed from reference TRBV7-2 and TRBJ2-1, reads GAGVSQSPSNKVTEKGKDVELRCDPISGHTALYWYRQSLGQGLEFLIYFQGNSAPDKSGLPSDRFSAERTGGSVSTLTIQRTQQEDSAVYLCASSPQDTYNEQFFGPGTRLTVL.

This clone was found a few times. CDR3 coding DNA: TGTGCCAGCAGCTCGGAGTCCTACGGGGGCTACACCTTC. This sequence encodes CASSSESYGGYTF. V and J are TRBV4-2 and TRBJ1-2; no clear D gene. The CDR3 totals 13 residues. Trimming took off 5 bases at V and 8 bases at J, with 15 bases between the two ends. Germline loops: CDR1 LGHNA, CDR2 YNFKEQ.

The sample holds one count of this clone. The chain carries TRBV5-6 and TRBJ2-2; 13 nucleotides line up with TRBD2. The ends lost 4 bases at V and 4 bases at J; junction bases unmatched: 4. Germline V gene data show CDR1 as SGHDT and CDR2 as YYEEEE. This CDR3 spans 16 amino acids. This CDR3 is CASSPGLAGTTGELFF. The CDR3 DNA sequence: TGTGCCAGCAGCCCGGGACTAGCGGGGACCACCGGGGAGCTGTTTTTT. Full variable domain (missing parts from reference TRBV5-6 and TRBJ2-2): DAGVTQSPTHLIKTRGQQVTLRCSPKSGHDTVSWYQQALGQGPQFIFQYYEEEERQRGNFPDRFSGHQFPNYSSELNVNALLLGDSALYLCASSPGLAGTTGELFFGEGSRLTVL.

This clone was detected a few times. This chain links TRBV5-1 with TRBJ2-5; 7 bases map to TRBD1. J lost 2 bases, V lost 4 bases, and 5 bases had no gene match. Germline V gene data show CDR1 as SGHRS and CDR2 as YFSETQ. The CDR3 contains 14 residues. For the CDR3, the DNA is TGCGCCAGCAGCCTCTGGGGACAGCAAGAGACCCAGTACTTC. This gives the protein CASSLWGQQETQYF. Full variable domain (remainder filled in from reference TRBV5-1 and TRBJ2-5): KAGVTQTPRYLIKTRGQQVTLSCSPISGHRSVSWYQQTPGQGLQFLFEYFSETQRNKGNFPGRFSGRQFSNSRSEMNVSTLELGDSALYLCASSLWGQQETQYFGPGTRLLVL.